This TCR beta chain was sequenced for a study of metastatic and nonmetastatic thyroid tumors. Across the whole study: The authors compared repertoires across blood and tumor or nodule tissue from malignant and benign thyroid patients. Study-wide results and limits: Benign nodules were reported to have significantly lower TCR beta diversity than malignant thyroid tumors, in blood and tumor.

V shed 0 bases, J shed 0 bases, and the junction held 14 bases outside the gene matches. CDR1 and CDR2 from the germline V gene are SGHAT and FQNNGV. This CDR3 comprises 20 residues. Authors' processing steps: Between-group CDR3 differences, defined by clinicopathological status, yielded a distant-metastasis classifier for papillary thyroid cancer. TCRdb re-analyzed the PCR reads using MiXCR. TCRdb's processing, not the authors' own work, is the source of the V and J calls. The sample shows 15,000 to 20,000 clones, roughly 26% of them seen only once. Treatment of any kind had been given to no patient before thyroid surgery. On this clone: Its antigen is as yet unknown.

V and J are TRBV11-2 and TRBJ2-1; TRBD2 matches 7 bases. The source material was adjacent normal tissue. The TCR originated in a female donor with papillary thyroid cancer or a benign thyroid nodule (not recorded which). Some clones in this sample may be carry-over from other donors' samples. This CDR3 is CASSLEIASGHGGSYNEQFF. Here the CDR3 DNA reads TGTGCCAGCAGCTTAGAGATTGCTAGCGGACACGGGGGCTCCTACAATGAGCAGTTCTTC.